This TCR beta chain was recorded in a study of blood T cell repertoires in COVID-19. As for the study in general: From the United States, Italy and Spain came samples of acute and convalescent COVID-19.

The length of the CDR3 is 14 residues. Germline V gene data show CDR1 as SGHNT and CDR2 as YYREEE (reference sequence). V shed 0 bases and J shed 4 bases, with 10 bases lying between them. Per the original methods: Using reference gene primer amplification, nucleated cell counts were estimated. Using immunoSEQ multiplex PCR, the repertoire was profiled, and TCRdb retains in-frame clones only, with some absent. V, J and clone size are those of that table, while D and trimming were read from the DNA. The data contain 190,000 or so clones, 90% to 95% of them singletons. Seattle researchers signed up patients amid active infection and tracked them longitudinally.

The chain recombines TRBV5-4 with TRBJ2-5; perhaps TRBD2 as D (5 bases). The source material was peripheral blood. The clonotype originates from a man aged 25 to 45 with COVID-19, enrolled during active disease. The CDR3 protein is CASSLASGLETQYF. The CDR3 DNA is TGTGCCAGCAGCTTGGCTTCGGGGTTAGAGACCCAGTACTTC.